These 25 T cell receptor beta chains originate from one sample sequenced in a study of metastatic and nonmetastatic thyroid tumors. No patient received treatment before thyroid surgery. TCRdb reprocessed the PCR reads via MiXCR. The data contain several thousand clones, roughly 19% of them seen just once; the ten biggest clones take up roughly 25%. Input material: adjacent normal tissue. These receptors originate from a male donor with papillary thyroid cancer or a benign thyroid nodule (not recorded which). Some clones in this sample may be carry-over from other donors' samples.

This clone is judged medium-sized. The V and J genes are TRBV9 and TRBJ1-1; D remains unclear. Per the germline V gene, CDR1 is SGDLS and CDR2 is YYNGEE. This CDR3 spans 14 amino acids. V dropped 0 bases and J dropped 3 bases, with 9 bases sitting between them. CDR3 in amino acids: CASSVGLADTEAFF. CDR3 DNA sequence: TGTGCCAGCAGCGTAGGGCTAGCGGACACTGAAGCTTTCTTT.

The chain couples TRBV3-1 to TRBJ2-7; D is possibly TRBD2 (6 bases). CDR3 length: 15 residues. Germline-derived CDR1 and CDR2 are LGHDT and YNNKEL (reference sequence). Between the trimmed V and J ends, which lost 3 bases and 5 bases, there was a span of 17 bases. The CDR3 DNA reads TGTGCCAGCAGCCAGGAAACTAGCAGCCCGGACGAGCAGTACTTC. Its protein product is CASSQETSSPDEQYF.

This clone is deemed large. The rearrangement links TRBV20-1 to TRBJ1-1; tentative D call: TRBD1 (5 bases). In germline, CDR1 is DFQATT, CDR2 SNEGSKA (reference sequence). The CDR3 totals 13 residues. Trimming pared 3 bases from V and 5 bases from J, leaving 13 bases between. In DNA form, the CDR3 reads TGCAGTGCTAGTTTCGGGGGTGGTACTGAAGCTTTCTTT. Residues: CSASFGGGTEAFF.

V is TRBV5-5 and J is TRBJ1-3; TRBD1 is a possible D gene (5 bases). Looked up from germline, CDR1 is SGHKS and CDR2 is YYEKEE (reference sequence). This CDR3 is 14 amino acids long. V lost 1 base and J 0 bases, leaving 5 bases between the germline ends. CDR3 coding DNA: TGTGCCAGCAGCTTGACAGGCTCTGGAAACACCATATATTTT. Amino acids: CASSLTGSGNTIYF.

This rearrangement joins TRBV28 to TRBJ2-2, with D maybe TRBD1 (7 bases). Germline V gives CDR1 MDHEN, CDR2 SYDVKM. The CDR3 totals 14 residues. Trimming removed 9 bases from V and 4 bases from J, with 15 bases in between. The DNA of the CDR3 is TGTGCCAGAGGGGCAGGGGGAGGCACCGGGGAGCTGTTTTTT. It specifies CARGAGGGTGELFF.

The chain uses TRBV4-1 and TRBJ1-4; D might be TRBD1 (5 bases). The V gene's germline CDR1 is MGHRA and CDR2 YSYEKL. The CDR3 consists of 16 residues. V gave up 2 bases and J gave up 8 bases, with 18 bases separating them. The CDR3 DNA reads TGCGCCAGCAGCCAAACAGCCGGGACCCCGGGGGAAAAACTGTTTTTT. This codes for CASSQTAGTPGEKLFF.

The gene calls are TRBV19 and TRBJ1-2, with 8 nucleotides matching TRBD1. This CDR3 contains 16 residues. Unmatched junction bases numbered 10, after V lost 2 bases and J lost 5 bases. The V gene's germline CDR1 is LNHDA and CDR2 SQIVND (reference sequence). The CDR3 bases are TGTGCCAGTAGTATACCGACGACAGGGGTACCTTATGGCTACACCTTC. Translating it yields CASSIPTTGVPYGYTF.

There are many counts of this clone. J is TRBJ2-5 and V is TRBV18, with a possible D match to TRBD1 (5 bases). Germline values: CDR1 KGHSH, CDR2 LQKENI. CDR3 length equals 14 residues. Trimming removed 0 bases from V and 6 bases from J, with 11 bases in between. The CDR3 coding sequence is TGTGCCAGCTCACCACCGGGGCAAATGCAGACCCAGTACTTC. It translates to CASSPPGQMQTQYF.

The chain joins TRBV6-1 to TRBJ2-1, with 7 bases matching TRBD2. V gave up 6 bases and J gave up 5 bases; unmatched junction bases: 10. CDR1 MNHNS and CDR2 SASEGT come from the germline V gene. CDR3 length: 15 residues. The CDR3 DNA reads TGTGCCAGCAGCCGCGCTAGCGGACCTAACAATGAGCAGTTCTTC. Translated, it gives CASSRASGPNNEQFF.

This clone is categorized as medium-sized. V gene TRBV7-3 combines with J gene TRBJ2-2; 9 nucleotides line up with TRBD1. This CDR3 has 16 amino acids. Unmatched junction bases numbered 9, after V lost 5 bases and J lost 5 bases. CDR1 and CDR2 from the germline V gene are SGHTA and FQGTGA. CDR3 residues: CASSPGGQGNTGELFF. CDR3 coding DNA: TGTGCCAGCAGCCCCGGGGGACAGGGCAATACCGGGGAGCTGTTTTTT. Supplemented by reference TRBV7-3 and TRBJ2-2, the full variable domain reads GAGVSQTPSNKVTEKGKYVELRCDPISGHTALYWYRQSLGQGPEFLIYFQGTGAADDSGLPNDRFFAVRPEGSVSTLKIQRTERGDSAVYLCASSPGGQGNTGELFFGEGSRLTVL.

A word on this clone: An end of the junction does not agree with germline; a read error may underlie this. The chain joins TRBV6-2 or TRBV6-3 to TRBJ2-1, with D tentatively TRBD1 or TRBD2 (5 bases each). This CDR3 has 15 residues. CDR1 is MNHEY and CDR2 is SVGEGT in the germline V gene. CDR3 in amino acids: CAGSYTGADNNERFF. CDR3 in DNA: TGTGCCGGCAGTTACACCGGGGCGGACAACAATGAGCGGTTCTTC.

A word on this clone: The same CDR3 arises from other DNA sequences in this sample as well. The V call is TRBV19, the J call TRBJ2-3; D not resolved. Germline V gives CDR1 LNHDA, CDR2 SQIVND (reference sequence). V gave up 5 bases and J gave up 6 bases, with 21 bases separating them. The CDR3 loop spans 16 amino acids. In nucleotides, the CDR3 is TGTGCCAGTAGTGCCAACTATATTGTGCGCCCCGATACGCAGTATTTT. Translation: CASSANYIVRPDTQYF.

This clone is termed medium-sized. V is TRBV2 and J is TRBJ2-7; TRBD1 matches at 11 bases. CDR1 SNHLY and CDR2 FYNNEI come from the germline V gene. The V gene end was trimmed by 4 bases and the J gene end by 7 bases; junction bases not matched to a gene: 0. The CDR3 sequence is 12 residues long. CDR3 sequence reads: CASSGDRGEQYF. DNA for the CDR3: TGTGCCAGCAGTGGGGACAGGGGGGAGCAGTACTTC.

The V call is TRBV5-1, the J call TRBJ1-4; TRBD1 is a possible D gene (6 bases). CDR1 and CDR2 (germline): SGHRS, YFSETQ. This CDR3 is built from 15 residues. Trimming removed 0 bases from V and 6 bases from J, with 12 bases in between. Here the CDR3 reads CASSLEGGGYEKLFF. The CDR3 DNA sequence: TGCGCCAGCAGCTTGGAAGGGGGAGGCTATGAAAAACTGTTTTTT.

By its share, this clone is medium-sized. The chain carries TRBV20-1 and TRBJ2-5; D gene unclear. This CDR3 has 10 amino acids. V lost 5 bases to trimming and J lost 4 bases, with 5 bases between them. The V gene's germline CDR1 is DFQATT and CDR2 SNEGSKA (reference sequence). CDR3 loop: CSAGTETQYF. The CDR3 DNA follows: TGCAGTGCTGGCACAGAGACCCAGTACTTC.

This chain uses TRBV4-2 with TRBJ2-7; TRBD2 aligns across 8 bases. V gave up 3 bases and J gave up 0 bases; unmatched junction bases: 13. CDR1 is LGHNA, CDR2 YNFKEQ, per germline. The CDR3 runs 18 residues. DNA of the CDR3: TGTGCCAGCAGCCACCCTTTTGCGGGAGGTGCCCTCTCCTACGAGCAGTACTTC. Residues: CASSHPFAGGALSYEQYF.

This clone is labeled as large. The chain recombines TRBV7-3 with TRBJ2-1, with D possibly being TRBD1 (5 bases). Germline V lookup: CDR1 SGHTA, CDR2 FQGTGA. CDR3 length: 15 residues. V gave up 2 bases and J gave up 5 bases, with 13 bases separating them. The CDR3 nucleotides are TGTGCCAGCAGCTTACGTCAGGGCGTGAACAATGAGCAGTTCTTC. It specifies CASSLRQGVNNEQFF. The variable domain in full, completed from reference TRBV7-3 and TRBJ2-1, reads GAGVSQTPSNKVTEKGKYVELRCDPISGHTALYWYRQSLGQGPEFLIYFQGTGAADDSGLPNDRFFAVRPEGSVSTLKIQRTERGDSAVYLCASSLRQGVNNEQFFGPGTRLTVL.

This clone is labeled as large. The genes are TRBV10-1 and TRBJ2-3, with 9 positions matching TRBD2. Germline loops: CDR1 WNHNN, CDR2 SYGVQD (reference sequence). CDR3 length: 16 residues. The junction had 9 bases not matched to a gene; V was cut back by 6 bases and J by 2 bases. Written as DNA, the CDR3 is TGCGCCAGCAGCCCCAGCCTAGCGGGGACCACAGATACGCAGTATTTT. The encoded protein is CASSPSLAGTTDTQYF.

The sample holds a few counts of this clone. The V call is TRBV28, the J call TRBJ1-1; 7 bases align to TRBD1. This CDR3 comprises 13 residues. The V and J ends lost 1 base and 6 bases, in that order; junction bases with no gene match: 2. Germline V CDR1 and CDR2: MDHEN, SYDVKM. In DNA form, the CDR3 reads TGTGCCAGCAGTTTATATACAGGGGCTGAAGCTTTCTTT. It specifies CASSLYTGAEAFF.

There are a few counts of this clone. The chain employs TRBV19 and TRBJ1-2; 8 bases line up with TRBD1. CDR3 length: 14 amino acids. Per the germline V gene, CDR1 is LNHDA and CDR2 is SQIVND (reference sequence). Trimming took 3 bases from V and 5 from J; bases not matched to a gene: 5. The CDR3 DNA sequence: TGTGCCAGTAGTATCGCAGGGGGCGAATATGGCTACACCTTC. Translating it yields CASSIAGGEYGYTF.

This clone is medium-sized (0.01 to 0.1%) in the sample. The chain links TRBV9 to TRBJ2-2; tentatively, D is TRBD1 or TRBD2 (5 bases each). The germline V gene has CDR1 SGDLS and CDR2 YYNGEE. The V and J ends lost 4 bases and 4 bases respectively, with 14 bases between them. The CDR3 contains 15 residues. The CDR3 sequence: CASSTNEGFTGELFF. CDR3 bases: TGTGCCAGCAGCACAAATGAGGGGTTCACCGGGGAGCTGTTTTTT.

The chain couples TRBV11-1 to TRBJ1-6, with 11 bases fitting TRBD1. Trimming took 5 bases from V and 6 from J; bases not matched to a gene: 6. Germline-derived CDR1 and CDR2 are SGHAT and FQDESV (reference sequence). The CDR3 spans 16 residues. The CDR3 protein is CASSGQGALANSPLHF. For the CDR3, the DNA is TGTGCCAGCAGCGGACAGGGGGCTTTAGCTAATTCACCCCTCCACTTT.

This clone was counted a few times. The chain uses TRBV30 and TRBJ1-3; D is ambiguous. V was clipped by 0 bases and J by 0 bases, with 6 bases between them. There are 14 residues in the CDR3. In germline, CDR1 is GTSNPN, CDR2 SVGIG (reference sequence). In DNA form, the CDR3 reads TGTGCCTGGAGTGTCATAGGCTCTGGAAACACCATATATTTT. Protein: CAWSVIGSGNTIYF.

V usage is TRBV7-2 and J usage is TRBJ2-5, with D tentatively TRBD2 (5 bases). Germline loops: CDR1 SGHTA, CDR2 FQGNSA. The CDR3 consists of 14 residues. V dropped 5 bases and J dropped 4 bases, with 14 bases sitting between them. The CDR3 region has the DNA TGTGCCAGCAGCCTCCCGGGGAACCGAGAGACCCAGTACTTC. Translating gives CASSLPGNRETQYF.

The gene calls are TRBV20-1 and TRBJ2-3; D call uncertain. Germline CDR1 DFQATT, CDR2 SNEGSKA (reference sequence). Trimming left V 4 bases short and J 2 bases short, with 4 bases between. This CDR3 contains 11 residues. The DNA for the CDR3 is TGCAGTGCTACACCCACAGATACGCAGTATTTT. Its translation: CSATPTDTQYF.